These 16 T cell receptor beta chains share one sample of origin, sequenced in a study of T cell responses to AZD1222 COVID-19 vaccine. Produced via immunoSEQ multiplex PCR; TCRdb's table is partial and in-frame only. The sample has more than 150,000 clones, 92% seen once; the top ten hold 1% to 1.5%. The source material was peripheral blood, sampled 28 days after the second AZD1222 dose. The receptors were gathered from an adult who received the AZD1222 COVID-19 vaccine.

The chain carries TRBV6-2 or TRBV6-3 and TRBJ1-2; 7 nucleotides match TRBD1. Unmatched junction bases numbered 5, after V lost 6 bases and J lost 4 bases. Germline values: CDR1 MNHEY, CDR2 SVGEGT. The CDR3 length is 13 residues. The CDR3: CASSQDRSYGYTF. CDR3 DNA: TGTGCCAGCAGCCAGGACAGGTCCTATGGCTACACCTTC.

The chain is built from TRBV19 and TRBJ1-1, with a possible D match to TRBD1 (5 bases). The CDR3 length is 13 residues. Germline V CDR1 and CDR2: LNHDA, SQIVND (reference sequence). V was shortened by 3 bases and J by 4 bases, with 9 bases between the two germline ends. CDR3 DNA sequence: TGTGCCAGTAGTATTCGGGGCCCCACTGAAGCTTTCTTT. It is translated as CASSIRGPTEAFF. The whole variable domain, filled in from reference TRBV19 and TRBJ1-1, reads DGGITQSPKYLFRKEGQNVTLSCEQNLNHDAMYWYRQDPGQGLRLIYYSQIVNDFQKGDIAEGYSVSREKKESFPLTVTSAQKNPTAFYLCASSIRGPTEAFFGQGTRLTVV.

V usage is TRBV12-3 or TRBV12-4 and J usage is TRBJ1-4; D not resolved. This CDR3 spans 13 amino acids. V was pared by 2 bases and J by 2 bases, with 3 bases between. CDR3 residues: CASSLSTNEKLFF. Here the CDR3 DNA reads TGTGCCAGCAGTTTATCGACTAATGAAAAACTGTTTTTT.

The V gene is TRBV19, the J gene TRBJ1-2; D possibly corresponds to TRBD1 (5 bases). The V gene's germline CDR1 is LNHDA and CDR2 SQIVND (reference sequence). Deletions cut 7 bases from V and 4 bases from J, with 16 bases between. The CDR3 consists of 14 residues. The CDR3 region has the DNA TGTGCCAGTACCGATAGGGGTCAGGTCTATGGCTACACCTTC. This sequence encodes CASTDRGQVYGYTF.

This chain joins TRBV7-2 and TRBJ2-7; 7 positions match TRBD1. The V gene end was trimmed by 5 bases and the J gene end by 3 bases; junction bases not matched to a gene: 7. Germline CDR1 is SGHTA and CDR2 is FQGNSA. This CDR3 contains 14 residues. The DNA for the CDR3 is TGTGCCAGCAGCCAAGGGGGACAGAGCTACGAGCAGTACTTC. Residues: CASSQGGQSYEQYF.

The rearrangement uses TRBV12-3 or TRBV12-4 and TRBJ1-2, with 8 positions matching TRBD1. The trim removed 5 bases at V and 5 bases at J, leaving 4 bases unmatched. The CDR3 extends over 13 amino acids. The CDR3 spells CASSMGQAYGYTF. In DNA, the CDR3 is TGTGCCAGCAGTATGGGACAGGCTTATGGCTACACCTTC.

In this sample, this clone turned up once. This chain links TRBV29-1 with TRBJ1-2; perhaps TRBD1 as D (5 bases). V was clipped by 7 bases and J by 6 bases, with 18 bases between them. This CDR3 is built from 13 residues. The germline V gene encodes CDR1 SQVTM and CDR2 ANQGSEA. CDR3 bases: TGCAGCGCTGCCCATGACAGAATACATGGCTACACCTTC. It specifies CSAAHDRIHGYTF. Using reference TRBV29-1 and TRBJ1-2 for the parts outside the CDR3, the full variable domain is SAVISQKPSRDICQRGTSLTIQCQVDSQVTMMFWYRQQPGQSLTLIATANQGSEATYESGFVIDKFPISRPNLTFSTLTVSNMSPEDSSIYLCSAAHDRIHGYTFGSGTRLTVV.

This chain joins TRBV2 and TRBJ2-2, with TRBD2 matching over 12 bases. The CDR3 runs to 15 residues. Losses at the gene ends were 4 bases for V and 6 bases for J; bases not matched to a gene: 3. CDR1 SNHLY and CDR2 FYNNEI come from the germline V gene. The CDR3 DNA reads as TGTGCCAGCAGTGGACTAGCGGGGGCCTCCGGGGAGCTGTTTTTT. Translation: CASSGLAGASGELFF.

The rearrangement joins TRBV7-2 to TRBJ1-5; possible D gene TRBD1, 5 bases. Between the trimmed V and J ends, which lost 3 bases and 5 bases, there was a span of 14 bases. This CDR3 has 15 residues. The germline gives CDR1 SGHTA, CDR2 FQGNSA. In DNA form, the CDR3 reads TGTGCCAGCAGCTTCCCGCCGGGGGATTATCAGCCCCAGCATTTT. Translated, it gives CASSFPPGDYQPQHF.

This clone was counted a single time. The CDR3 bases are TGTGCCAGCAGCTCCGCCGGGACCAGGGGTGAAAAACTGTTTTTT. Encoded protein: CASSSAGTRGEKLFF. The chain employs TRBV5-4 and TRBJ1-4, with D perhaps TRBD1 (6 bases). CDR1 and CDR2 from the germline V gene are SGHNT and YYREEE (reference sequence). The CDR3 is 15 amino acids. Trimming left V 3 bases short and J 7 bases short, with 16 bases between. Supplemented by reference TRBV5-4 and TRBJ1-4, the full variable domain reads ETGVTQSPTHLIKTRGQQVTLRCSSQSGHNTVSWYQQALGQGPQFIFQYYREEENGRGNFPPRFSGLQFPNYSSELNVNALELDDSALYLCASSSAGTRGEKLFFGSGTQLSVL.

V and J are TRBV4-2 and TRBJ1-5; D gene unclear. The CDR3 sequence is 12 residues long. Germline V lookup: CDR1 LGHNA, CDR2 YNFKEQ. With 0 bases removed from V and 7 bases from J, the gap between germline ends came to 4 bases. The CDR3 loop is CASSQDEQPQHF. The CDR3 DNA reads TGTGCCAGCAGCCAAGATGAGCAGCCCCAGCATTTT.

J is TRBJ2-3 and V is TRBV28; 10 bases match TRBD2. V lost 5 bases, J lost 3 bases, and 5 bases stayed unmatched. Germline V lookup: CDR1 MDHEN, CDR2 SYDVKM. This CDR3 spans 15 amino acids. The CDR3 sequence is CASSLSSGSTDTQYF. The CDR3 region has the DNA TGTGCCAGCAGTCTTTCTAGCGGGAGTACAGATACGCAGTATTTT.

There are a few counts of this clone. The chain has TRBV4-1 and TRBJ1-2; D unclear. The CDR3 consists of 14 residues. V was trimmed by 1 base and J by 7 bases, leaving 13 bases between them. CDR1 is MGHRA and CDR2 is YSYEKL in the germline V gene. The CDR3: CASSQVVGEGGYTF. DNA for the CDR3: TGCGCCAGCAGCCAAGTCGTCGGGGAAGGTGGCTACACCTTC.

As DNA, the CDR3 is TGTGCCAGTAGTTGGTTAGGGCGATCCTACGAGCAGTACTTC. Its protein is CASSWLGRSYEQYF. The J gene is TRBJ2-7, the V gene TRBV19; D is unclear. Per germline, CDR1 LNHDA and CDR2 SQIVND (reference sequence). The CDR3 length is 14 residues. The V end was cut by 5 bases, the J end by 1 base, with 12 bases between.

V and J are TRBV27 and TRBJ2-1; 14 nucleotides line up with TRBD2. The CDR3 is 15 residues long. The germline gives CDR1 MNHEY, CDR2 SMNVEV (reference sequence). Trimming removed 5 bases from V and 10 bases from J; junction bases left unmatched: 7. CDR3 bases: TGTGCCAGCAGTCCTAGGACTAGCGGGAGGCCCGAGCAGTTCTTC. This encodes CASSPRTSGRPEQFF.

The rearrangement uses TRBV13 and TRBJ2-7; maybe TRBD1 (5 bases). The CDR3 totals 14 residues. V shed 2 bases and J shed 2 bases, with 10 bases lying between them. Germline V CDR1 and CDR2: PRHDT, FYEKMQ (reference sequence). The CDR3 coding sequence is TGTGCCAGCAGCTTATCACAGGCCGCCTACGAGCAGTACTTC. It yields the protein CASSLSQAAYEQYF.